This T cell receptor beta chain originates from a study of CD8 T cells in Susac syndrome. Worth noting for this clonotype: A read error may produce the germline difference seen at one junction end.

This CDR3 is built from 11 residues. CDR1 and CDR2 from the germline V gene are SEHNR and FQNEAQ (reference sequence). Random hexamers were used to reverse transcribe roughly 0.5 to 1 ug of RNA. TCRdb passed the immunoSEQ multiplex PCR reads through MiXCR, listing each CDR3 protein once. The table lists just over 150,000 distinct CDR3 sequences, approximately 96% of them singletons. This receptor was obtained from a human donor with multiple sclerosis. Sequencing was done on a sample of CD8+ T cells from PBMCs. The chain recombines TRBV7-9 with TRBJ2-7, with D unclear. CDR3 sequence (DNA): TGTGCCAGCAGCTTTTCCGACAAGAGAGTCTTC. Its protein product is CASSFSDKRVF.